This passage covers 5 T cell receptor beta chains from one sample sequenced in a study of T cell responses to AZD1222 COVID-19 vaccine. Using immunoSEQ multiplex PCR, the repertoire was profiled, and TCRdb retains in-frame clones only, with some absent. The table has under 55,000 clones, about 86% seen once; the top ten hold approximately 10%. This specimen was peripheral blood, taken on day 0 of AZD1222 vaccination. The receptors were gathered from an adult in good health.

The V and J genes are TRBV11-1 and TRBJ1-1, with D tentatively TRBD1 (6 bases). The length of the CDR3 is 14 residues. V shed 5 bases and J shed 3 bases, with 13 bases lying between them. CDR1 is SGHAT, CDR2 FQDESV, per germline (reference sequence). The CDR3 nucleotides read TGTGCCAGCAGCAAACAGGGTTTGGACACTGAAGCTTTCTTT. It encodes CASSKQGLDTEAFF.

This chain connects TRBV7-6 to TRBJ2-7; 8 bases are a match to TRBD2. CDR1 and CDR2 from the germline V gene are SGHVS and FNYEAQ. Trimming at V came to 5 bases and at J to 5 bases, leaving 8 bases not matched to a gene. CDR3 length: 14 residues. The CDR3 loop reads CASSPSSSGNEQYF. For the CDR3, the DNA is TGTGCCAGCAGCCCGTCTAGTAGCGGGAACGAGCAGTACTTC.

The chain couples TRBV5-1 to TRBJ1-2; D remains ambiguous. V was clipped by 4 bases and J by 1 base, with 8 bases between them. Germline CDR1 is SGHRS and CDR2 is YFSETQ. The CDR3 loop spans 13 amino acids. In DNA, the CDR3 is TGCGCCAGCAGCGTAGAGGGTAACTATGGCTACACCTTC. Its translation is CASSVEGNYGYTF.

With respect to this clone: The conserved phenylalanine or tryptophan normally closing the CDR3 is absent here, so this likely arose from a read error. Because the CDR3's place on the DNA is in doubt, the DNA is left out and the CDR3 is given as listed by TCRdb. This rearrangement joins TRBV19 to TRBJ1-2; the table calls TRBD1, which could not be checked here. The germline V gene has CDR1 LNHDA and CDR2 SQIVND (reference sequence). From its first to its last residue, the CDR3 has 13 amino acids. This chain's CDR3 is CASSIGGSGAIGI.

This chain connects TRBV14 to TRBJ1-4; 7 nucleotides match TRBD1. The CDR3 is made up of 15 amino acids. The germline V gene encodes CDR1 SGHDN and CDR2 FVKESK. With 5 bases clipped from V and 7 bases from J, the junction kept 10 bases outside the gene matches. CDR3 coding DNA: TGTGCCAGCAGCTCACAACAGGGGATTGGTGAAAAACTGTTTTTT. This sequence encodes CASSSQQGIGEKLFF.